This T cell receptor (beta chain) was sequenced in a study of T cell changes during pregnancy in multiple sclerosis. The V gene's germline CDR1 is KGHSH and CDR2 LQKENI. This CDR3 has 14 amino acids. Trimming took off 3 bases at V and 0 bases at J, with 8 bases between the two ends. This clone turned up a few times. Assay used: immunoSEQ multiplex PCR; TCRdb lists only in-frame clones, some missing. The top ten clones hold around 0.93% of a sample with about 60,000 clones, almost 95% of them seen once. This specimen was peripheral blood, taken in the first trimester of pregnancy. This TCR was sampled from a female donor with multiple sclerosis, enrolled in a pregnancy study. The gene calls are TRBV18 and TRBJ1-1, with D perhaps matching TRBD1 (5 bases). CDR3: CASSPTELNTEAFF. CDR3 sequence (DNA): TGTGCCAGCTCACCGACAGAGCTGAACACTGAAGCTTTCTTT.